These 26 T cell receptor beta chains were all obtained from the same sample, sequenced in a study of cytomegalovirus exposure and HLA in healthy donors. Primers: 60 Vbeta forward and 13 Jbeta reverse. The protocol was immunoSEQ multiplex PCR, while the TCRdb copy is restricted to in-frame clones and leaves out a portion. This sample contains under 130,000 clones. Sequenced input: PBMCs. The receptor source for this set is a man aged 50 to 60 in good health and CMV-seronegative.

The chain recombines TRBV6-4 with TRBJ2-1, with 10 nucleotides matching TRBD2. This CDR3 region has 15 residues. Unmatched junction bases numbered 1, after V lost 4 bases and J lost 1 base. Germline V gene lookup returns CDR1 MRHNA and CDR2 SNTAGT. As DNA, the CDR3 is TGTGCCAGCAGTGCGGGACTAGCGTCCTACAATGAGCAGTTCTTC. Amino acid sequence: CASSAGLASYNEQFF.

The rearrangement uses TRBV29-1 and TRBJ2-3; a possible D gene is TRBD1 (6 bases). The CDR3 contains 15 residues. Per the germline V gene, CDR1 is SQVTM and CDR2 is ANQGSEA. Trimming shortened V by 4 bases and J by 0 bases, and 14 bases separated the two germline ends. The CDR3 is CSVAVGQRSTDTQYF. CDR3 nucleotide sequence: TGCAGCGTTGCCGTGGGACAACGCAGCACAGATACGCAGTATTTT.

V is TRBV7-6 and J is TRBJ2-7; weak D call: TRBD1 (7 bases). Trimming pared 1 base from V and 4 bases from J, leaving 20 bases between. Germline loops: CDR1 SGHVS, CDR2 FNYEAQ. This CDR3 has 17 residues. This CDR3 is CASSLGSRGTDFYEQYF. The CDR3 DNA reads TGTGCCAGCAGCTTAGGATCCCGCGGGACAGATTTTTACGAGCAGTACTTC.

The chain couples TRBV5-6 to TRBJ2-1; TRBD1 might be the D (5 bases). V was clipped by 3 bases and J by 7 bases, with 20 bases between them. The CDR3 sequence is 16 residues long. Looked up from germline, CDR1 is SGHDT and CDR2 is YYEEEE. CDR3 loop: CASSSAFGAQQNEQFF. CDR3 coding DNA: TGTGCCAGCAGCTCGGCATTTGGGGCCCAGCAAAATGAGCAGTTCTTC.

The rearrangement links TRBV7-9 to TRBJ2-7, with D tentatively TRBD1 (5 bases). This CDR3 region has 13 residues. Germline CDR1 SEHNR, CDR2 FQNEAQ (reference sequence). Trimming pared 5 bases from V and 3 bases from J, leaving 11 bases between. CDR3 nucleotides: TGTGCCAGCAGCCGAGACAGTCGCTACGAGCAGTACTTC. This codes for CASSRDSRYEQYF.

The chain links TRBV2 to TRBJ1-2; the match to TRBD1 covers 7 bases. This CDR3 is built from 16 residues. From germline, CDR1 is SNHLY and CDR2 FYNNEI. V lost 2 bases and J lost 1; bases outside the gene matches: 7. The CDR3: CASSEPAGQHNYGYTF. CDR3 sequence (DNA): TGTGCCAGCAGTGAACCGGCGGGACAGCATAACTATGGCTACACCTTC.

The chain carries TRBV6-1 and TRBJ1-2, with 7 bases aligning to TRBD1. Germline V gives CDR1 MNHNS, CDR2 SASEGT. V lost 1 base and J lost 4; bases outside the gene matches: 3. The CDR3 consists of 14 residues. CDR3 bases: TGTGCCAGCAGTGAAGACAGGGGAGTCTATGGCTACACCTTC. Protein product: CASSEDRGVYGYTF.

The chain combines TRBV19 with TRBJ1-1; 8 bases are shared with TRBD1. Germline loops: CDR1 LNHDA, CDR2 SQIVND (reference sequence). This CDR3 region has 17 residues. J gave up 2 bases and V 4 bases, and 12 bases lay outside the gene matches. The CDR3 region is CASSREPGQAVNTEAFF. DNA for the CDR3: TGTGCCAGTAGTAGGGAGCCGGGACAGGCAGTAAACACTGAAGCTTTCTTT.

The rearrangement joins TRBV18 to TRBJ1-2; TRBD1 agrees at 7 bases. Germline CDR1 and CDR2: KGHSH and LQKENI. This CDR3 has 15 residues. V lost 3 bases and J lost 6; bases outside the gene matches: 10. CDR3 bases: TGTGCCAGCTCACCCGGAGGAGGGGGCGCAGATGGCTACACCTTC. This sequence encodes CASSPGGGGADGYTF.

The V gene is TRBV6-5, the J gene TRBJ1-1, with 7 bases aligning to TRBD1. The CDR3 totals 16 residues. Trimming removed 0 bases from V and 1 base from J; junction bases left unmatched: 5. Per the germline V gene, CDR1 is MNHEY and CDR2 is SVGAGI. CDR3 nucleotide sequence: TGTGCCAGCAGTTACTCGACGGGACAGAAGAACACTGAAGCTTTCTTT. Translated, it gives CASSYSTGQKNTEAFF.

The chain uses TRBV18 and TRBJ2-2; D not resolved. The CDR3 runs 13 residues. With 3 bases removed from V and 0 bases from J, the gap between germline ends came to 2 bases. Germline V CDR1 and CDR2: KGHSH, LQKENI. Here the CDR3 reads CASSPANTGELFF. The DNA for the CDR3 is TGTGCCAGCTCACCCGCGAACACCGGGGAGCTGTTTTTT.

The chain uses TRBV5-4 and TRBJ1-2; 8 bases agree with TRBD1. The CDR3 length is 13 residues. The trim removed 3 bases at V and 4 bases at J, leaving 2 bases unmatched. Per germline, CDR1 SGHNT and CDR2 YYREEE (reference sequence). CDR3 in DNA: TGTGCCAGCAGCTCCGACAGGGGCTATGGCTACACCTTC. Translating gives CASSSDRGYGYTF. The entire variable domain, with the rest obtained from reference TRBV5-4 and TRBJ1-2, is as follows: ETGVTQSPTHLIKTRGQQVTLRCSSQSGHNTVSWYQQALGQGPQFIFQYYREEENGRGNFPPRFSGLQFPNYSSELNVNALELDDSALYLCASSSDRGYGYTFGSGTRLTVV.

The J gene is TRBJ2-2, the V gene TRBV4-3; TRBD2 is a possible D gene (6 bases). Germline lookup yields CDR1 LGHNA and CDR2 YSLEER. The ends were cut back, 0 bases at V and 5 bases at J, with 16 bases in the middle. The CDR3 extends over 17 amino acids. The chain's CDR3 is CASSQDSAGWYTGELFF. For the CDR3, the DNA is TGCGCCAGCAGCCAAGATTCGGCGGGATGGTATACCGGGGAGCTGTTTTTT.

The rearrangement uses TRBV4-3 and TRBJ2-5; D gene uncertain. The CDR3 extends over 17 amino acids. Trimming removed 0 bases at V and 2 bases at J, with 16 bases between. Germline CDR1 and CDR2: LGHNA and YSLEER. CDR3 DNA: TGCGCCAGCAGCCAAGAAGGTGTCCAGGCCCGTCAAGAGACCCAGTACTTC. Translated, it gives CASSQEGVQARQETQYF.

The V and J genes are TRBV27 and TRBJ2-1; D unclear. In germline, CDR1 is MNHEY, CDR2 SMNVEV (reference sequence). The CDR3 is 15 residues long. V gave up 6 bases and J gave up 0 bases, with 12 bases separating them. The CDR3 sequence: CASSPPPSSYNEQFF. CDR3 nucleotide sequence: TGTGCCAGCAGCCCCCCTCCGAGCTCCTACAATGAGCAGTTCTTC.

This chain joins TRBV18 and TRBJ1-1; the D is unclear. Trimming left V 2 bases short and J 5 bases short, with 9 bases between. This CDR3 has 13 amino acids. Germline V gene sequence: CDR1 KGHSH, CDR2 LQKENI. The CDR3 loop reads CASSPTTRTEAFF. In DNA form, the CDR3 reads TGTGCCAGCTCACCAACGACTCGGACTGAAGCTTTCTTT.

The CDR3 region is CASSLEKRVEQYF. CDR3 sequence (DNA): TGCGCCAGCAGCTTGGAAAAACGGGTCGAGCAGTACTTC. This sequence joins TRBV5-1 and TRBJ2-7, with no clear D. CDR1 and CDR2 from the germline V gene are SGHRS and YFSETQ. V was shortened by 0 bases and J by 6 bases, with 10 bases between the two germline ends. CDR3 length: 13 amino acids.

The chain links TRBV14 to TRBJ1-2; weak D call: TRBD1 (6 bases). This CDR3 is built from 14 residues. Looked up from germline, CDR1 is SGHDN and CDR2 is FVKESK. Trimming took off 4 bases at V and 5 bases at J, with 14 bases between the two ends. CDR3 in amino acids: CASSPQGFSYGYTF. The CDR3 DNA sequence: TGTGCCAGCAGCCCACAGGGTTTTTCATATGGCTACACCTTC.

The J gene is TRBJ2-3, the V gene TRBV29-1; D unresolved. CDR1 SQVTM and CDR2 ANQGSEA come from the germline V gene. This CDR3 contains 11 residues. The V end was cut by 4 bases, the J end by 6 bases, with 8 bases between. CDR3 sequence: CSVGFADTQYF. Written as DNA, the CDR3 is TGCAGCGTTGGTTTCGCGGATACGCAGTATTTT.

The V and J genes are TRBV11-2 and TRBJ1-6; possibly TRBD1 for D (5 bases). The CDR3 sequence is 13 residues long. The germline V gene has CDR1 SGHAT and CDR2 FQNNGV. Trimming took off 0 bases at V and 10 bases at J, with 7 bases between the two ends. This CDR3 is CASSLDGASPLHF. The CDR3 DNA follows: TGTGCCAGCAGCTTAGATGGGGCATCACCCCTCCACTTT.

The V and J genes are TRBV4-1 and TRBJ2-7, with TRBD2 as a possible D gene (6 bases). Trimming took off 4 bases at V and 2 bases at J, with 12 bases between the two ends. Looked up from germline, CDR1 is MGHRA and CDR2 is YSYEKL. The CDR3 length is 14 residues. The CDR3 DNA reads TGCGCCAGCAGCCCCGGGCCGGGGGCCTACGAGCAGTACTTC. It yields the protein CASSPGPGAYEQYF.

The chain is built from TRBV10-3 and TRBJ2-1; 14 bases match TRBD2. V dropped 6 bases and J dropped 9; count of bases not matched to a gene: 7. This CDR3 has 15 residues. Germline-derived CDR1 and CDR2 are ENHRY and SYGVKD. The CDR3 nucleotides read TGTGCCATCAGCCAGACTAGCGGGGGGGCTCGTGAGCAGTTCTTC. It specifies CAISQTSGGAREQFF.

V gene TRBV29-1 combines with J gene TRBJ2-1; TRBD2 is a possible D gene (6 bases). Trimming cost V 3 bases and J 3 bases, with 9 bases left between them. The CDR3 loop spans 13 amino acids. Germline CDR1 SQVTM, CDR2 ANQGSEA. CDR3 nucleotide sequence: TGCAGCGTTGAGGTAGCGGTCTACAATGAGCAGTTCTTC. Translated, it gives CSVEVAVYNEQFF.

The chain has TRBV6-5 and TRBJ2-5; maybe TRBD2 (6 bases). Trimming removed 6 bases at V and 3 bases at J, with 14 bases between. CDR1 and CDR2 from the germline V gene are MNHEY and SVGAGI. There are 14 residues in the CDR3. The CDR3 DNA follows: TGTGCCAGCAGACGCACGTGGGGGGAAGAGACCCAGTACTTC. It is translated as CASRRTWGEETQYF.

The V gene is TRBV7-6, the J gene TRBJ1-5, with unresolved D. V was pared by 1 base and J by 7 bases, with 8 bases between. The length of the CDR3 is 13 residues. Per the germline V gene, CDR1 is SGHVS and CDR2 is FNYEAQ. CDR3 bases: TGTGCCAGCAGCTTAGAGGAGAGGCAGCCCCAGCATTTT. Protein product: CASSLEERQPQHF.

V is TRBV28 and J is TRBJ2-1; maybe TRBD2 (5 bases). Trimming removed 6 bases from V and 4 bases from J, with 16 bases in between. CDR1 and CDR2 (germline): MDHEN, SYDVKM. This CDR3 spans 15 amino acids. The CDR3 region has the DNA TGTGCCAGCAGCCCTCAGCGGAACGTTTACAATGAGCAGTTCTTC. Amino acids: CASSPQRNVYNEQFF.